This is a list of T cell receptor beta chains from one sample in a study of cytomegalovirus exposure and HLA in healthy donors. Profiled with immunoSEQ multiplex PCR; TCRdb holds only in-frame clones, not every one. The top ten hold 25% to 30% of the sample, which has about 140,000 clones, around 80% seen once. Material for sequencing was PBMCs. Every receptor here comes from a man aged 25 to 40 in good health and CMV-seropositive. Each CDR3 is given with its conserved first and last residue. The D gene is left open where the match is weak. Size tells how often a clone was seen (once, few, many) or the class of an expanded clone, and some rows leave it out.

j_gene: TRBJ1-5; v_gene: TRBV7-8; d_gene: -; abundance: -; CDR3nt: TGTGCCAGCAGCTCACCTGAATACACCCAGGGGCGCAATCAGCCCCAGCATTTT; CDR3aa: CASSSPEYTQGRNQPQHF
j_gene: TRBJ2-7; v_gene: TRBV5-1; d_gene: -; abundance: -; CDR3nt: TGCGCCAGCAGCCATCCAGGGATATACGAGCAGTACTTC; CDR3aa: CASSHPGIYEQYF
j_gene: TRBJ1-1; v_gene: TRBV28; d_gene: -; abundance: -; CDR3nt: TGTGCCAGCAGTCCCCAGGACAGAGTAGGGAGAGCTTTCTTT; CDR3aa: CASSPQDRVGRAFF
j_gene: TRBJ1-1; v_gene: TRBV6-1; d_gene: -; abundance: -; CDR3nt: TGTGCCAGCAGTGAAAGGGGGGGGACTGAAGCTTTCTTT; CDR3aa: CASSERGGTEAFF
j_gene: TRBJ2-3; v_gene: TRBV9; d_gene: TRBD2; abundance: -; CDR3nt: TGTGCCAGCAGCGTTGTAGCGGGGTCCACAGATACGCAGTATTTT; CDR3aa: CASSVVAGSTDTQYF
j_gene: TRBJ1-3; v_gene: TRBV18; d_gene: -; abundance: -; CDR3nt: TGTGCCAGCTCACCGGGCCGGGACTCTGGAAACACCATATATTTT; CDR3aa: CASSPGRDSGNTIYF
j_gene: TRBJ1-1; v_gene: TRBV21-1; d_gene: -; abundance: -; CDR3nt: TGTGCCAGCAGCGGGGGCGCAAACACTGAAGCTTTCTTT; CDR3aa: CASSGGANTEAFF
j_gene: TRBJ1-5; v_gene: TRBV19; d_gene: TRBD1; abundance: -; CDR3nt: TGTGCCTGCGGCCCGGGACAGGGGAGTCAGCCCCAGCATTTT; CDR3aa: CACGPGQGSQPQHF
j_gene: TRBJ1-1; v_gene: TRBV7-2; d_gene: -; abundance: -; CDR3nt: TGTGCCAGCAGCTTAGCGCCGGGGAGGGAGACTGAAGCTTTCTTT; CDR3aa: CASSLAPGRETEAFF
j_gene: TRBJ1-4; v_gene: TRBV5-4; d_gene: TRBD1; abundance: few; CDR3nt: TGTGCCAGCAGCACCGGGACAGGGGATGAAAAACTGTTTTTT; CDR3aa: CASSTGTGDEKLFF
j_gene: TRBJ2-3; v_gene: TRBV5-1; d_gene: -; abundance: -; CDR3nt: TGCGCCAGCAGCTTGAACCTAGGCACAGATACGCAGTATTTT; CDR3aa: CASSLNLGTDTQYF
j_gene: TRBJ2-1; v_gene: TRBV7-9; d_gene: TRBD2; abundance: -; CDR3nt: TGTGCCAGCAGCCCCGGGGGGGGGATTGAGCAGTTCTTC; CDR3aa: CASSPGGGIEQFF
j_gene: TRBJ2-1; v_gene: TRBV10-3; d_gene: TRBD2; abundance: -; CDR3nt: TGTGCCATCGGGAGCGGGAGGGCGGAGAATGAGCAGTTCTTC; CDR3aa: CAIGSGRAENEQFF
j_gene: TRBJ1-1; v_gene: TRBV10-3; d_gene: TRBD1; abundance: -; CDR3nt: TGTGCCATCCGCAGGGGGCTCGATACTGAAGCTTTCTTT; CDR3aa: CAIRRGLDTEAFF
j_gene: TRBJ1-2; v_gene: TRBV5-4; d_gene: -; abundance: -; CDR3nt: TGTGCCAGCAGTCTTTCCAGGGATGGGCCTAACTATGGCTACACCTTC; CDR3aa: CASSLSRDGPNYGYTF
j_gene: TRBJ2-5; v_gene: TRBV7-2; d_gene: -; abundance: -; CDR3nt: TGTGCCAGCAGCTTAGCGAGGACTAATTTTTCGGCAGAGACCCAGTACTTC; CDR3aa: CASSLARTNFSAETQYF
j_gene: TRBJ1-4; v_gene: TRBV18; d_gene: -; abundance: -; CDR3nt: TGTGCCAGCTCACCTCGGGGAGTTGATGAAAAACTGTTTTTT; CDR3aa: CASSPRGVDEKLFF